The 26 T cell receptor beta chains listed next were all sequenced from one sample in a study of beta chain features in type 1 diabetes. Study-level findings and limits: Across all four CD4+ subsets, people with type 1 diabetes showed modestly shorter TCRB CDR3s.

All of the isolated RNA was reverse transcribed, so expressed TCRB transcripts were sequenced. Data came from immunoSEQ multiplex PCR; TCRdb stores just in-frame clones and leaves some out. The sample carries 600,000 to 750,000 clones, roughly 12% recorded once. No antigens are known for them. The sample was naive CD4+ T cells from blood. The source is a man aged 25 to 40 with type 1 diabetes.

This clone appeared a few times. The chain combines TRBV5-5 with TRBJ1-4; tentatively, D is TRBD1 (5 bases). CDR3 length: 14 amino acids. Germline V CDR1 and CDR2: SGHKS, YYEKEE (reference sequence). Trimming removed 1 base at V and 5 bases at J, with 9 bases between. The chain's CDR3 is CASSLTGGNEKLFF. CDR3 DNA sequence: TGTGCCAGCAGCTTGACTGGGGGGAATGAAAAACTGTTTTTT.

The CDR3: CASSSLVSGRWNTEAFF. As DNA, the CDR3 is TGTGCCAGCAGCTCCTTGGTTTCGGGGCGGTGGAACACTGAAGCTTTCTTT. This chain connects TRBV7-9 to TRBJ1-1; the D gene is possibly TRBD1 (5 bases). Trimming took off 4 bases at V and 1 base at J, with 19 bases between the two ends. The CDR3 sequence is 17 residues long. CDR1 is SEHNR, CDR2 FQNEAQ, per germline (reference sequence).

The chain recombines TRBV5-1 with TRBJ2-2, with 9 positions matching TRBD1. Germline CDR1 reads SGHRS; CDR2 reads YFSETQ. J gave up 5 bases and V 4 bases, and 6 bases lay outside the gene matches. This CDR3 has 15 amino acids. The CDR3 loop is CASSTRDRVTGELFF. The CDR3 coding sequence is TGCGCCAGCAGCACCCGGGACAGGGTAACCGGGGAGCTGTTTTTT.

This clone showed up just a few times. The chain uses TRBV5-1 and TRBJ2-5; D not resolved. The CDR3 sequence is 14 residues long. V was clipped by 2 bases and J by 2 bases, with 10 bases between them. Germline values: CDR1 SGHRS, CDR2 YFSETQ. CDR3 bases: TGCGCCAGCAGCTTTGGGCCCCCACAAGAGACCCAGTACTTC. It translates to CASSFGPPQETQYF.

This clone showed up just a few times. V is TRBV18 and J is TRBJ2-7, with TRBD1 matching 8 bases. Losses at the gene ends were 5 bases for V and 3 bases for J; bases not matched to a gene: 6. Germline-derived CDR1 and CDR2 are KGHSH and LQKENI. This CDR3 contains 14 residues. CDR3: CASSSGTGGYEQYF. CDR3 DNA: TGTGCCAGCTCATCAGGGACAGGTGGCTACGAGCAGTACTTC.

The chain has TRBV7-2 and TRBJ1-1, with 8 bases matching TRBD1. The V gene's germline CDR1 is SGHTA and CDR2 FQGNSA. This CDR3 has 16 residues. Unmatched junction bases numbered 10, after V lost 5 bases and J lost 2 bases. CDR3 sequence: CASSPGGRGLNTEAFF. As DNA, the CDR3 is TGTGCCAGCAGCCCAGGAGGCAGGGGGCTAAACACTGAAGCTTTCTTT. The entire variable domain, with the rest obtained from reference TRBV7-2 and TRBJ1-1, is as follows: GAGVSQSPSNKVTEKGKDVELRCDPISGHTALYWYRQSLGQGLEFLIYFQGNSAPDKSGLPSDRFSAERTGGSVSTLTIQRTQQEDSAVYLCASSPGGRGLNTEAFFGQGTRLTVV.

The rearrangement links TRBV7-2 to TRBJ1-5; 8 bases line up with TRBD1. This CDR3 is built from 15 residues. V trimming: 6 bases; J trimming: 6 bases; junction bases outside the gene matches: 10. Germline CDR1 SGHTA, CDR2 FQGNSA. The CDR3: CASSSTSGGSQPQHF. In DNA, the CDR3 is TGTGCCAGCAGTTCTACCTCAGGGGGCAGTCAGCCCCAGCATTTT. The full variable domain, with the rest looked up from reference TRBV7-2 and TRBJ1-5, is GAGVSQSPSNKVTEKGKDVELRCDPISGHTALYWYRQSLGQGLEFLIYFQGNSAPDKSGLPSDRFSAERTGGSVSTLTIQRTQQEDSAVYLCASSSTSGGSQPQHFGDGTRLSIL.

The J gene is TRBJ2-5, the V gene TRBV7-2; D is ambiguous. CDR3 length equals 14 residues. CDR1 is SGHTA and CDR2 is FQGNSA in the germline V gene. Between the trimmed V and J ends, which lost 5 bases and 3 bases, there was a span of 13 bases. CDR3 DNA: TGTGCCAGCAGCCCCCCGAAAGGGAAAGAGACCCAGTACTTC. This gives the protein CASSPPKGKETQYF.

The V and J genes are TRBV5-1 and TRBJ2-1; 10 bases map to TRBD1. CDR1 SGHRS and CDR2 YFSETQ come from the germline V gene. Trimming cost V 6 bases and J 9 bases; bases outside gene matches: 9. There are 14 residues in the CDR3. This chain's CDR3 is CASKGQGMGREQFF. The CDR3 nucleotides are TGCGCCAGCAAGGGACAGGGGATGGGGCGTGAGCAGTTCTTC. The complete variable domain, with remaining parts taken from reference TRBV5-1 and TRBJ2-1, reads KAGVTQTPRYLIKTRGQQVTLSCSPISGHRSVSWYQQTPGQGLQFLFEYFSETQRNKGNFPGRFSGRQFSNSRSEMNVSTLELGDSALYLCASKGQGMGREQFFGPGTRLTVL.

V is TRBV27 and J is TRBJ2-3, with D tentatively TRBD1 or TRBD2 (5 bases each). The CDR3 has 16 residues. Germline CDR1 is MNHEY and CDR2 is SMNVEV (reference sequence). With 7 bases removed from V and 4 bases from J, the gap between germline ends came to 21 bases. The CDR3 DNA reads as TGTGCCAGCACCGATCAAGTGGGGGATGGCCCAGATACGCAGTATTTT. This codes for CASTDQVGDGPDTQYF.

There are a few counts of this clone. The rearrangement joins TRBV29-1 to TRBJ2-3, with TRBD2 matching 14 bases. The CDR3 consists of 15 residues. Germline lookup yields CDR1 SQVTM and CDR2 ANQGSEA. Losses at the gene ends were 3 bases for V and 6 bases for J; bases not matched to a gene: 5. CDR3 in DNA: TGCAGCGTTGATTGGGGGACTAGCGGGGGTGATACGCAGTATTTT. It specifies CSVDWGTSGGDTQYF.

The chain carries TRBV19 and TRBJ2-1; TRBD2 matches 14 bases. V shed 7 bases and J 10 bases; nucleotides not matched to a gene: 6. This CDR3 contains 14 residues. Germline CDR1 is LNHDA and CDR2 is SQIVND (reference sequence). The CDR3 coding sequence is TGTGCCAGTAACCCGGGACTAGCGGGGGAAGAGCAGTTCTTC. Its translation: CASNPGLAGEEQFF.

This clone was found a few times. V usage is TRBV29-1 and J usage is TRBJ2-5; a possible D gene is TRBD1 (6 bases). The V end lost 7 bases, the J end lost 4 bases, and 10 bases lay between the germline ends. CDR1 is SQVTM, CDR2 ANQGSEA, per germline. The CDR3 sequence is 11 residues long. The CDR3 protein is CSGGGRETQYF. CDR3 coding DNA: TGCAGCGGAGGGGGAAGAGAGACCCAGTACTTC.

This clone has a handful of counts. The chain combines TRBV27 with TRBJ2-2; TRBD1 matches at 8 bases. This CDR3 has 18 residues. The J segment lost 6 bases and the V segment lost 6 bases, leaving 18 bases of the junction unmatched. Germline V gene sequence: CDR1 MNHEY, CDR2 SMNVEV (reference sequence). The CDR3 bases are TGTGCCAGCAGCCATCTCGACAGGGGCTGGTTTGGGTCCGGGGAGCTGTTTTTT. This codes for CASSHLDRGWFGSGELFF.

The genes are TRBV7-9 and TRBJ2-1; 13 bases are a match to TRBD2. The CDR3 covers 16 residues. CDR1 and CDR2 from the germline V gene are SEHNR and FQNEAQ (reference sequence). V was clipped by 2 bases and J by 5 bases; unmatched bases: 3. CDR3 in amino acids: CASSLHGTSGDNEQFF. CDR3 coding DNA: TGTGCCAGCAGCTTACACGGGACTAGCGGGGACAATGAGCAGTTCTTC.

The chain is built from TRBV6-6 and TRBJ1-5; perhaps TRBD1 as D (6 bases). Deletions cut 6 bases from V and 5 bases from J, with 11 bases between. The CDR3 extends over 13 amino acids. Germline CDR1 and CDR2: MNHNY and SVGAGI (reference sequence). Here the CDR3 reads CASSSRGDQPQHF. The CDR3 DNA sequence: TGTGCCAGCAGCTCCAGGGGAGATCAGCCCCAGCATTTT.

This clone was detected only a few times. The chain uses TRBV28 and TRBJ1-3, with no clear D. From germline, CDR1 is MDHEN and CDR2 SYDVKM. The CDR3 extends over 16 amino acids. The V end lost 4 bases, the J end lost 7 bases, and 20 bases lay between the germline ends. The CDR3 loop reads CASSSHTPEQGNTIYF. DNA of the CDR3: TGTGCCAGCAGTTCGCATACCCCGGAACAAGGCAACACCATATATTTT.

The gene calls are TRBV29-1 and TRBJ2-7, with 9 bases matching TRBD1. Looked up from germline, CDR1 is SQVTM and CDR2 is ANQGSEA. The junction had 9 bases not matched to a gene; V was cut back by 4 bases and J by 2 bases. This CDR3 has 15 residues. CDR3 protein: CSVGIPGTGPYEQYF. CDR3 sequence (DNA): TGCAGCGTTGGGATTCCCGGGACAGGGCCCTACGAGCAGTACTTC.

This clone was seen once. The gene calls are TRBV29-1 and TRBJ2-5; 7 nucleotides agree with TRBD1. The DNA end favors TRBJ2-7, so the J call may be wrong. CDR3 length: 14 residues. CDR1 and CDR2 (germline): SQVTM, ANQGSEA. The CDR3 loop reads CSVDSLTGFYEQYF. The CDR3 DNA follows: TGCAGCGTTGACTCTTTGACAGGGTTCTACGAGCAGTACTTC.

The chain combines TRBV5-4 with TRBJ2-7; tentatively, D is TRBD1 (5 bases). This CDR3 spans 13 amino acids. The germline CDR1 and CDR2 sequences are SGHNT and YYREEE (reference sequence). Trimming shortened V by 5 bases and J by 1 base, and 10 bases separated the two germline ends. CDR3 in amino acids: CASSRGDSYEQYF. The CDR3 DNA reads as TGTGCCAGCAGTAGGGGCGATTCCTACGAGCAGTACTTC.

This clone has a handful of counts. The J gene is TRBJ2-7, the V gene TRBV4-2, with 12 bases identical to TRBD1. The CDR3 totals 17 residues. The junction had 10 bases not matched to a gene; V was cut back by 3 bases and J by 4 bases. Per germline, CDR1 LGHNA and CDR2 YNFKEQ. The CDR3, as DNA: TGTGCCAGCAGCCAGGGACTGGGGACAGGGGGCCAATACGAGCAGTACTTC. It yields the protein CASSQGLGTGGQYEQYF.

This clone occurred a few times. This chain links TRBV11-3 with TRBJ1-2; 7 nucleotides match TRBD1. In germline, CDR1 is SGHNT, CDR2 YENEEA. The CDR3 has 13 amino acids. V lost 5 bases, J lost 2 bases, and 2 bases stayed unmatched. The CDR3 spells CASSEGQNYGYTF. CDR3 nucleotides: TGTGCCAGCAGCGAGGGACAGAACTATGGCTACACCTTC.

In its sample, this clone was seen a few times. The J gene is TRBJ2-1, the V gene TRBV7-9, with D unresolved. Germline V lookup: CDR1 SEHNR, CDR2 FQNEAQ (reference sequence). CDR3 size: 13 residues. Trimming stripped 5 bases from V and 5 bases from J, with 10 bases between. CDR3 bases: TGTGCCAGCAGCCAGGCACGGGACAATGAGCAGTTCTTC. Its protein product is CASSQARDNEQFF. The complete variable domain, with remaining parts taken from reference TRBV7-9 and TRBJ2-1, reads DTGVSQNPRHKITKRGQNVTFRCDPISEHNRLYWYRQTLGQGPEFLTYFQNEAQLEKSRLLSDRFSAERPKGSFSTLEIQRTEQGDSAMYLCASSQARDNEQFFGPGTRLTVL.

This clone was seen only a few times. As DNA, the CDR3 is TGCAGCGTTGACGGGGCAATTCAAGGCTACACCTTC. Translation gives CSVDGAIQGYTF. V gene TRBV29-1 combines with J gene TRBJ1-2; the D gene is possibly TRBD1 (5 bases). The CDR3 is made up of 12 amino acids. CDR1 and CDR2 from the germline V gene are SQVTM and ANQGSEA. V was shortened by 3 bases and J by 8 bases, with 13 bases between the two germline ends.

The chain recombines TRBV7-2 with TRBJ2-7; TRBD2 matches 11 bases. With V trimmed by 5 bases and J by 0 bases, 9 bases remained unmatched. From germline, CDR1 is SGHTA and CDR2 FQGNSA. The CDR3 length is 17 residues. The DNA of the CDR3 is TGTGCCAGCAGCCGAGGGACTAGCGGCCCGAGCTCCTACGAGCAGTACTTC. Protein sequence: CASSRGTSGPSSYEQYF. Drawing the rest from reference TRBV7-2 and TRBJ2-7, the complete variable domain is GAGVSQSPSNKVTEKGKDVELRCDPISGHTALYWYRQSLGQGLEFLIYFQGNSAPDKSGLPSDRFSAERTGGSVSTLTIQRTQQEDSAVYLCASSRGTSGPSSYEQYFGPGTRLTVT.

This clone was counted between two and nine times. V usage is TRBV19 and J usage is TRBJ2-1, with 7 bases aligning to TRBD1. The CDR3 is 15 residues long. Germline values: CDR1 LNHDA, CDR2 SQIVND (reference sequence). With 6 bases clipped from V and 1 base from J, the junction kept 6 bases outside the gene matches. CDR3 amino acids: CASRMTGPSYNEQFF. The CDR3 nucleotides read TGTGCCAGTAGAATGACAGGGCCGTCCTACAATGAGCAGTTCTTC.